The entry that follows covers one T cell receptor beta chain sequence. The data stem from a study of control samples from healthy donors and cancer patients. The ends lost 2 bases at V and 3 bases at J; junction bases unmatched: 3. CDR1 is LGHDT and CDR2 is YNNKEL in the germline V gene (reference sequence). The CDR3 length is 14 residues. The assay was immunoSEQ multiplex PCR, and TCRdb's table has in-frame clones only and misses some. The profile shows 150,000 to 200,000 clones, around 90% of them singletons. The V gene is TRBV3-1 (or the pseudogene TRBV3-2), the J gene TRBJ1-2; TRBD1 aligns across 7 bases. The sample taken for sequencing was blood. This clonotype originated in a woman in her forties or fifties in good health. CDR3 DNA sequence: TGTGCCAGCAGCCAATGGGACAGTGACTATGGCTACACCTTC. Protein product: CASSQWDSDYGYTF.